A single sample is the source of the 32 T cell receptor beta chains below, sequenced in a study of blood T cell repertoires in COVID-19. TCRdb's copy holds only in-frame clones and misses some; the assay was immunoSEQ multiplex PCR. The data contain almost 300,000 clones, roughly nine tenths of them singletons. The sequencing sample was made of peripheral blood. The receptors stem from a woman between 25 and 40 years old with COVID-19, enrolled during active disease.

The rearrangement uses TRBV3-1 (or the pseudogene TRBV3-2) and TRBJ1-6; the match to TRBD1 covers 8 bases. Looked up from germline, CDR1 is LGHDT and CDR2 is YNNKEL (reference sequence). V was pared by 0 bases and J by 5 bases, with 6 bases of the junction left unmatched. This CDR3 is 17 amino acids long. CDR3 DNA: TGTGCCAGCAGCCAAGATCCGACAGGGGCGAATAATTCACCCCTCCACTTT. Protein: CASSQDPTGANNSPLHF.

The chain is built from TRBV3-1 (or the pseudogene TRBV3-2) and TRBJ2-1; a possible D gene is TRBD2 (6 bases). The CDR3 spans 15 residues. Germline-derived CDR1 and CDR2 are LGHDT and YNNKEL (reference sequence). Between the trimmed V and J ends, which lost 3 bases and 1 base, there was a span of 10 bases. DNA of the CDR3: TGTGCCAGCAGCCAGGGGGGTTGGTCCTACAATGAGCAGTTCTTC. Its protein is CASSQGGWSYNEQFF.

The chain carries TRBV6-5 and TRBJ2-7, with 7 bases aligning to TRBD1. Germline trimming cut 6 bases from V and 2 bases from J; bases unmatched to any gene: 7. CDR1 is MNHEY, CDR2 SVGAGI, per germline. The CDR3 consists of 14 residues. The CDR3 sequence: CASSTITGAYEQYF. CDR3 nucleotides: TGTGCCAGCAGCACGATAACAGGGGCCTACGAGCAGTACTTC.

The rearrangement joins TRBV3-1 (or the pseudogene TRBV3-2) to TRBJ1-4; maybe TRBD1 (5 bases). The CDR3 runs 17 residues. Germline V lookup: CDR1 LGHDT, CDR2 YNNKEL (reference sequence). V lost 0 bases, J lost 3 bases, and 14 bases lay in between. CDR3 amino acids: CASSQEWGVSPNEKLFF. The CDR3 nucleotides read TGTGCCAGCAGCCAAGAGTGGGGGGTGTCACCTAATGAAAAACTGTTTTTT.

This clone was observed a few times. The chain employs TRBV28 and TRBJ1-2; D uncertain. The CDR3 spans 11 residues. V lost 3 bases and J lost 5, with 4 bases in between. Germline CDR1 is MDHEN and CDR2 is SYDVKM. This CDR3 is CASSLRYGYTF. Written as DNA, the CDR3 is TGTGCCAGCAGTTTGCGGTATGGCTACACCTTC.

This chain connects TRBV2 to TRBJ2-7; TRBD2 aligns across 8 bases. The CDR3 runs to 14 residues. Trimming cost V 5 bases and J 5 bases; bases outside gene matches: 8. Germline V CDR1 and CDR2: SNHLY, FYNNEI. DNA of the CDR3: TGTGCCAGCAGTTTCACTGGACTAGCCCACGAGCAGTACTTC. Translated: CASSFTGLAHEQYF.

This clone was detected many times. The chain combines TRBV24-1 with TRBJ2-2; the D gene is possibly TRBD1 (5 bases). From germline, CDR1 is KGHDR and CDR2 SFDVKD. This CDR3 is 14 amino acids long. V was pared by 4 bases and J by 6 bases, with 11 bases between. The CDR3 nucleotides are TGTGCCACCAGTGACCAACAGGAGTCCGGGGAGCTGTTTTTT. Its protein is CATSDQQESGELFF.

The CDR3 DNA follows: TGTGCCAGCAGTGGGCAGCATTTAGGGGCCCAGTACTTC. It codes for CASSGQHLGAQYF. The chain recombines TRBV25-1 with TRBJ2-5; perhaps TRBD1 as D (5 bases). The CDR3 is 13 amino acids. The germline V gene encodes CDR1 MGHDK and CDR2 SYGVNS. Trimming cost V 4 bases and J 9 bases, with 15 bases left between them.

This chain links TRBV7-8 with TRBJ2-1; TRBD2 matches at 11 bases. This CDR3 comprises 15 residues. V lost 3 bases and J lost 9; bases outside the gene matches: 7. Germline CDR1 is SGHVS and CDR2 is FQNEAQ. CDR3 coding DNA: TGTGCCAGCAGCTTTGTTAGCGGGGGGGAAGGTGAGCAGTTCTTC. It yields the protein CASSFVSGGEGEQFF.

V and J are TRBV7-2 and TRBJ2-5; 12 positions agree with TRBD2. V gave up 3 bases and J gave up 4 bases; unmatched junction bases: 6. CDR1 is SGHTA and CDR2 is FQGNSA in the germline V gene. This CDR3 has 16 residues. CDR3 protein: CASSFLAGGFVETQYF. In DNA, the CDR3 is TGTGCCAGCAGCTTCCTAGCGGGGGGGTTTGTAGAGACCCAGTACTTC.

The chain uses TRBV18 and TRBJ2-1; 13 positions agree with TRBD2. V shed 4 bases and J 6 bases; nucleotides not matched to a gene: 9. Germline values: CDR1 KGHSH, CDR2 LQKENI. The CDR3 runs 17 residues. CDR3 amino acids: CASSRTSGGAFVNEQFF. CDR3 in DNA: TGTGCCAGCTCACGTACTAGCGGGGGGGCCTTTGTCAATGAGCAGTTCTTC. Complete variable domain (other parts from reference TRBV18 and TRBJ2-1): NAGVMQNPRHLVRRRGQEARLRCSPMKGHSHVYWYRQLPEEGLKFMVYLQKENIIDESGMPKERFSAEFPKEGPSILRIQQVVRGDSAAYFCASSRTSGGAFVNEQFFGPGTRLTVL.

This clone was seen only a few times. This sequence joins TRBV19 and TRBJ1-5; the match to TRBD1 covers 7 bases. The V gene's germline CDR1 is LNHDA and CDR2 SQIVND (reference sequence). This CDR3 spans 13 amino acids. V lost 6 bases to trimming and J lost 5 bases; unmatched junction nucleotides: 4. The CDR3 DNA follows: TGTGCCAGTAGGAACAGGGGCGATCAGCCCCAGCATTTT. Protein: CASRNRGDQPQHF.

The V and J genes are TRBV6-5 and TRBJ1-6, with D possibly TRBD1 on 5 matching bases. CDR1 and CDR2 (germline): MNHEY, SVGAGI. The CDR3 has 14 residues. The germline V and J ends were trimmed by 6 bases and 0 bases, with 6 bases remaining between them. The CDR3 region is CASRGGSYNSPLHF. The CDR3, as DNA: TGTGCCAGCAGGGGGGGCTCCTATAATTCACCCCTCCACTTT.

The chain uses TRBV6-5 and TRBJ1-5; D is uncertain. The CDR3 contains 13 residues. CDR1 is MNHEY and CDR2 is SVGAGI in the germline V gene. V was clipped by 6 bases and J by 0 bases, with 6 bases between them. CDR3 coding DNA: TGTGCCAGCAGATCAAATAGCAATCAGCCCCAGCATTTT. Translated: CASRSNSNQPQHF.

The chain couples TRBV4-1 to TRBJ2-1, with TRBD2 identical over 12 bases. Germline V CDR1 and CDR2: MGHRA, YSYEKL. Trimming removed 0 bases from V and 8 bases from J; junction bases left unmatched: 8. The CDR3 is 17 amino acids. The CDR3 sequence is CASSQDRTSGGWDEQFF. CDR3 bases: TGCGCCAGCAGCCAAGATCGTACTAGCGGGGGGTGGGATGAGCAGTTCTTC.

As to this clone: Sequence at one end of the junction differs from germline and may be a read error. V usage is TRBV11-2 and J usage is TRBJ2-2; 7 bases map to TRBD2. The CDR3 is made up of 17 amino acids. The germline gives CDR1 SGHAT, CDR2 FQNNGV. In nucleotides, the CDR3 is TGTGCCAGCAGCTTAGAAGGATGGCGGGGGAACGCCGGGGAGCTGTTTTTT. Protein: CASSLEGWRGNAGELFF.

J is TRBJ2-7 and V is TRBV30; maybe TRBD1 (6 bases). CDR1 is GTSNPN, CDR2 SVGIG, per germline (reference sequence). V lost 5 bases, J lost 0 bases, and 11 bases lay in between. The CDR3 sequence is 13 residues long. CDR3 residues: CAWARDISYEQYF. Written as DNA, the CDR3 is TGTGCCTGGGCCCGGGACATCTCCTACGAGCAGTACTTC.

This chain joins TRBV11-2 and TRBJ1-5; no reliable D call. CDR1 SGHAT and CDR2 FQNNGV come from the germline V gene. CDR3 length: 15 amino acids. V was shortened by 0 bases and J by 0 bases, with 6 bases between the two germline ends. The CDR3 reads CASSLDHGSNQPQHF. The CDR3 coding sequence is TGTGCCAGCAGCTTAGATCACGGTAGCAATCAGCCCCAGCATTTT.

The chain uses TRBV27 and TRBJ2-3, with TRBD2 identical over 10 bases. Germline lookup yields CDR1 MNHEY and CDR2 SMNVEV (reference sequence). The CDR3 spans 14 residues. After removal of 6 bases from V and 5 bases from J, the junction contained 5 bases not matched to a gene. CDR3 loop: CASRLAGAVDTQYF. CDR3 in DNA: TGTGCCAGCAGGCTAGCGGGGGCGGTAGATACGCAGTATTTT.

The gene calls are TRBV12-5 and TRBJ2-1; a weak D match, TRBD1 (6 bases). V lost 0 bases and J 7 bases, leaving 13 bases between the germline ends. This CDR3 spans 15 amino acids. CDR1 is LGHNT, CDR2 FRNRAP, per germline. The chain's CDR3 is CASGLVGTFFNEQFF. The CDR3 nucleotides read TGTGCTAGTGGTTTGGTAGGGACATTCTTTAATGAGCAGTTCTTC.

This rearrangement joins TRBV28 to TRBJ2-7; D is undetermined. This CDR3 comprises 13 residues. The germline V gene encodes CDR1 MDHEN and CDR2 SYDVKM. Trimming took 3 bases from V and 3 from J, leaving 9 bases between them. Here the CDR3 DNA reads TGTGCCAGCAGTTTTACAGCAAGCTACGAGCAGTACTTC. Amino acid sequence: CASSFTASYEQYF.

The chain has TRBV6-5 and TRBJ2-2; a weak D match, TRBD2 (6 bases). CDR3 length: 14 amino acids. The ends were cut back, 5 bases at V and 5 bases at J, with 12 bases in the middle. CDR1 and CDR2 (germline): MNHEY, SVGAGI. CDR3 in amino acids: CASSRRGGTGELFF. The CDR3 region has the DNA TGTGCCAGCAGTAGGAGGGGTGGTACCGGGGAGCTGTTTTTT.

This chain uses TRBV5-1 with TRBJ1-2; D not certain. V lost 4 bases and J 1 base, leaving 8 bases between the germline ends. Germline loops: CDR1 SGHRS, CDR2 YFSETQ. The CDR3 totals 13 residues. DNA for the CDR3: TGCGCCAGCAGCCCGACTGATAACTATGGCTACACCTTC. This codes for CASSPTDNYGYTF.

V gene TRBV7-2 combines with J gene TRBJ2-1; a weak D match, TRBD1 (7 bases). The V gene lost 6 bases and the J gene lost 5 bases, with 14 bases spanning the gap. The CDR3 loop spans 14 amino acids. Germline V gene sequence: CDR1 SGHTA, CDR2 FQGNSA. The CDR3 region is CASSPQGGHNEQFF. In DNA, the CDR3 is TGTGCCAGCAGTCCCCAGGGGGGCCACAATGAGCAGTTCTTC.

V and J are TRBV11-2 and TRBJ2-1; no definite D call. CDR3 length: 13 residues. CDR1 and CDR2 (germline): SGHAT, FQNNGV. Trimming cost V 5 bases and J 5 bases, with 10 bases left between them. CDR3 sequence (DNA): TGTGCCAGCAGCCCGCTCCCGGACAATGAGCAGTTCTTC. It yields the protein CASSPLPDNEQFF.

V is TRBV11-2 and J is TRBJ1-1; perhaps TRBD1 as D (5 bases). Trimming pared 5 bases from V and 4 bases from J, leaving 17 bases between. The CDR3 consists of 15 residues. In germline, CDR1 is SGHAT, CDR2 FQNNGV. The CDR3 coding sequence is TGTGCCAGCAGCCTGTACCTGGGGGGGGGCACTGAAGCTTTCTTT. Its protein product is CASSLYLGGGTEAFF.

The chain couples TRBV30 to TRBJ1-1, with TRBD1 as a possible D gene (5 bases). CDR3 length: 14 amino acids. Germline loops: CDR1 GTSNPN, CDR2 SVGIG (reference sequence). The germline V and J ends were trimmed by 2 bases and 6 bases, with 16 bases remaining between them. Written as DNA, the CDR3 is TGTGCCTGGAGTTGGTCAAAGGGGTTGGCTGAAGCTTTCTTT. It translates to CAWSWSKGLAEAFF.

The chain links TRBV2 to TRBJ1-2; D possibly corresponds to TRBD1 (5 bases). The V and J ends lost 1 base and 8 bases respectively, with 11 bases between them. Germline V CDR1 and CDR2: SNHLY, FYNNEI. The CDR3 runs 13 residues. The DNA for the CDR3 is TGTGCCAGCAGTGAAGACCTAAGGGGCGGCTACACCTTC. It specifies CASSEDLRGGYTF.

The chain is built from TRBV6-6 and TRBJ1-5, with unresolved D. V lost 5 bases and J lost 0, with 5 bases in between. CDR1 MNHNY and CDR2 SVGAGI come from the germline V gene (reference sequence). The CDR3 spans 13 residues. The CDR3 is CASSLNSNQPQHF. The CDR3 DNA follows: TGTGCCAGCAGTCTAAATAGCAATCAGCCCCAGCATTTT.

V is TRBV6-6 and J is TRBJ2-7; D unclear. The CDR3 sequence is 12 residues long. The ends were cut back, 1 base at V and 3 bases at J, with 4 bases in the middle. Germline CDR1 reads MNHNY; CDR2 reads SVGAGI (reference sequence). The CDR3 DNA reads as TGTGCCAGCAGTTACTTTCTCTACGAGCAGTACTTC. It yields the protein CASSYFLYEQYF.

The CDR3: CASSIYRGSNQPQHF. As DNA, the CDR3 is TGTGCCAGTAGTATATACAGGGGGAGTAATCAGCCCCAGCATTTT. J is TRBJ1-5 and V is TRBV19; TRBD1 matches 8 bases. The J segment lost 4 bases and the V segment lost 2 bases, leaving 4 bases of the junction unmatched. CDR1 is LNHDA, CDR2 SQIVND, per germline (reference sequence). This CDR3 contains 15 residues.

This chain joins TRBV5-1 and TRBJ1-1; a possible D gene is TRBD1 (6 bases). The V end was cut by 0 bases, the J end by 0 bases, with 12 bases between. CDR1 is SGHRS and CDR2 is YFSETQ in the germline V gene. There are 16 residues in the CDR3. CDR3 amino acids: CASSLGTGPMNTEAFF. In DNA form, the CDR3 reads TGCGCCAGCAGCTTGGGTACAGGGCCGATGAACACTGAAGCTTTCTTT. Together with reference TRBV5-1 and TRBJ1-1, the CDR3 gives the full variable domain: KAGVTQTPRYLIKTRGQQVTLSCSPISGHRSVSWYQQTPGQGLQFLFEYFSETQRNKGNFPGRFSGRQFSNSRSEMNVSTLELGDSALYLCASSLGTGPMNTEAFFGQGTRLTVV.